Below, 5 T cell receptor beta chains from the same sample are listed, as sequenced in a study of T cell responses to AZD1222 COVID-19 vaccine. Generated by immunoSEQ multiplex PCR, the TCRdb table keeps only in-frame clones and is missing some. The profile shows about 97,000 clones, approximately 91% of them singletons. Sequencing was performed on peripheral blood, taken on day 0 of AZD1222 vaccination. All receptors come from an adult in good health.

The rearrangement uses TRBV27 and TRBJ2-5; D is possibly TRBD1 (7 bases). Germline V gene data show CDR1 as MNHEY and CDR2 as SMNVEV (reference sequence). The ends were cut back, 4 bases at V and 2 bases at J, with 23 bases in the middle. CDR3 length: 18 residues. CDR3 residues: CASSSTSGVRGEQETQYF. Written as DNA, the CDR3 is TGTGCCAGCAGTTCTACGTCTGGTGTCAGGGGGGAACAAGAGACCCAGTACTTC.

The CDR3, as DNA: TGCGCCAGCAGCTTGGGGGCGCAGGTCCTGAACAGTCGCTCCTACAATGAGCAGTTCTTC. Translating gives CASSLGAQVLNSRSYNEQFF. The chain is built from TRBV5-1 and TRBJ2-1, with D uncertain. Germline V gene lookup returns CDR1 SGHRS and CDR2 YFSETQ. Trimming left V 0 bases short and J 0 bases short, with 22 bases between. The CDR3 totals 20 residues.

The chain combines TRBV4-1 with TRBJ2-4, with TRBD2 as a possible D gene (5 bases). The CDR3 is 17 amino acids. V lost 3 bases to trimming and J lost 0 bases, with 15 bases between them. Germline V gene data show CDR1 as MGHRA and CDR2 as YSYEKL. CDR3 in DNA: TGCGCCAGCAGCCAGCCCGAGGGTGTACTAGCCAAAAACATTCAGTACTTC. Its translation: CASSQPEGVLAKNIQYF.

The chain employs TRBV6-1 and TRBJ1-3, with a tentative D call TRBD1 (6 bases). V was clipped by 2 bases and J by 4 bases, with 21 bases between them. Germline CDR1 and CDR2: MNHNS and SASEGT. This CDR3 region has 18 residues. The CDR3 DNA reads TGTGCCAGCAGTGAATTTGGTCGGGGGGCGAGGGGCGGAAACACCATATATTTT. Translated, it gives CASSEFGRGARGGNTIYF.

This chain uses TRBV5-8 with TRBJ1-5; 9 nucleotides align to TRBD1. The V segment lost 3 bases and the J segment 2 bases; nucleotides outside the gene matches: 6. Germline CDR1 SGHTS, CDR2 YDEGEE. The CDR3 spans 16 residues. Written as DNA, the CDR3 is TGTGCCAGCAGCTACTCCGGGACAGGGCGCAATCAGCCCCAGCATTTT. Encoded protein: CASSYSGTGRNQPQHF.